These 15 T cell receptor beta chains share one sample of origin, sequenced in a study of control samples from healthy donors and cancer patients. TCRdb's table, derived via immunoSEQ multiplex PCR, lists solely in-frame clones and lacks some. This sample has some 250,000 clones, with about four fifths found just once. The sample comprised PBMCs. Receptors originate from a woman aged 60-75 years with lung cancer.

The chain combines TRBV7-3 with TRBJ1-6, with D possibly TRBD1 on 5 matching bases. V shed 6 bases and J shed 9 bases, with 9 bases lying between them. Germline CDR1 is SGHTA and CDR2 is FQGTGA. This CDR3 contains 12 residues. CDR3 sequence: CASSLRVSPLHF. The CDR3 bases are TGTGCCAGCAGTCTCAGGGTTTCACCCCTCCACTTT.

This chain uses TRBV5-1 with TRBJ2-3; the D gene is possibly TRBD2 (6 bases). Germline V gene sequence: CDR1 SGHRS, CDR2 YFSETQ. The CDR3 has 15 residues. V was pared by 5 bases and J by 3 bases, with 16 bases between. The CDR3 coding sequence is TGCGCCAGCAGAAACTCGGGGGAGATGACAGATACGCAGTATTTT. This encodes CASRNSGEMTDTQYF.

This clone was recorded once. This sequence joins TRBV7-2 and TRBJ2-1; no clear D gene. Deletions cut 5 bases from V and 9 bases from J, with 20 bases between. CDR1 SGHTA and CDR2 FQGNSA come from the germline V gene. The CDR3 totals 15 residues. The CDR3 sequence is CASSADGVVLGEQFF. The CDR3 coding sequence is TGTGCCAGCAGCGCCGACGGCGTAGTGTTGGGTGAGCAGTTCTTC. Full variable domain (rest looked up from reference TRBV7-2 and TRBJ2-1): GAGVSQSPSNKVTEKGKDVELRCDPISGHTALYWYRQSLGQGLEFLIYFQGNSAPDKSGLPSDRFSAERTGGSVSTLTIQRTQQEDSAVYLCASSADGVVLGEQFFGPGTRLTVL.

The chain couples TRBV7-9 to TRBJ2-7; perhaps D is TRBD1 or TRBD2 (5 bases each). V gave up 5 bases and J gave up 2 bases, with 13 bases separating them. The length of the CDR3 is 14 residues. CDR1 and CDR2 (germline): SEHNR, FQNEAQ (reference sequence). CDR3 region: CASSPGSSTYEQYF. DNA of the CDR3: TGTGCCAGCAGCCCAGGGAGTAGCACCTACGAGCAGTACTTC.

The chain recombines TRBV7-2 with TRBJ2-4, with 13 nucleotides matching TRBD2. The CDR3 consists of 18 residues. The trim removed 7 bases at V and 1 base at J, leaving 10 bases unmatched. In germline, CDR1 is SGHTA, CDR2 FQGNSA. The DNA for the CDR3 is TGTGCCAGCACCCCGAAACTAGCGGGGGGGCGGGCCAAAAACATTCAGTACTTC. This translates into CASTPKLAGGRAKNIQYF.

Note on this clone: At the DNA level, this CDR3 is encoded by other sequences in the same sample as well. J is TRBJ1-1 and V is TRBV28; D is perhaps TRBD1 (6 bases). The germline CDR1 and CDR2 sequences are MDHEN and SYDVKM. The V and J ends lost 2 bases and 5 bases respectively, with 12 bases between them. This CDR3 is built from 14 residues. CDR3 bases: TGTGCCAGCAGTTTAGGTGGGGGGCGGACTGAAGCTTTCTTT. Translation: CASSLGGGRTEAFF.

This clone was observed a handful of times. The rearrangement joins TRBV6-4 to TRBJ1-1; D may be TRBD1 (5 bases). Per germline, CDR1 MRHNA and CDR2 SNTAGT. The V end lost 4 bases, the J end lost 1 base, and 13 bases lay between the germline ends. CDR3 length: 15 amino acids. This CDR3 reads CASSAQGIGNTEAFF. In DNA form, the CDR3 reads TGTGCCAGCAGTGCCCAGGGTATAGGGAACACTGAAGCTTTCTTT.

The rearrangement joins TRBV5-4 to TRBJ1-1; the D gene is possibly TRBD1 (5 bases). This CDR3 is 14 amino acids long. Trimming removed 5 bases at V and 1 base at J, with 12 bases between. Germline CDR1 is SGHNT and CDR2 is YYREEE (reference sequence). CDR3 residues: CASSYAGANTEAFF. In DNA form, the CDR3 reads TGTGCCAGCAGTTATGCCGGGGCGAACACTGAAGCTTTCTTT.

The chain employs TRBV29-1 and TRBJ1-2; 9 nucleotides match TRBD1. Looked up from germline, CDR1 is SQVTM and CDR2 is ANQGSEA. V lost 7 bases, J lost 7 bases, and 7 bases stayed unmatched. The CDR3 has 12 amino acids. Written as DNA, the CDR3 is TGCAGCGCCTGGGGACAGGGACGTGGCTACACCTTC. It yields the protein CSAWGQGRGYTF.

This clone showed up just a few times. The chain joins TRBV5-1 to TRBJ2-4; 8 positions match TRBD1. The V gene end was trimmed by 0 bases and the J gene end by 8 bases; junction bases not matched to a gene: 4. The length of the CDR3 is 14 residues. Germline CDR1 reads SGHRS; CDR2 reads YFSETQ. This CDR3 reads CASSLGQGNHIQYF. As DNA, the CDR3 is TGCGCCAGCAGCTTGGGACAGGGGAATCACATTCAGTACTTC.

The V call is TRBV28, the J call TRBJ1-1; TRBD1 agrees at 7 bases. The V gene end was trimmed by 2 bases and the J gene end by 4 bases; junction bases not matched to a gene: 10. The CDR3 is 16 residues long. Germline assignment: CDR1 MDHEN and CDR2 SYDVKM. The CDR3 loop is CASSLNGFSGGTEAFF. The DNA for the CDR3 is TGTGCCAGCAGTTTAAACGGGTTTTCAGGGGGCACTGAAGCTTTCTTT.

CDR3 in amino acids: CASSLGGWTEAFF. CDR3 sequence (DNA): TGCGCCAGCAGCTTGGGCGGTTGGACTGAAGCTTTCTTT. The chain recombines TRBV5-1 with TRBJ1-1; D is ambiguous. Germline assignment: CDR1 SGHRS and CDR2 YFSETQ. With 0 bases removed from V and 5 bases from J, the gap between germline ends came to 8 bases. The CDR3 covers 13 residues.

The chain is built from TRBV18 and TRBJ2-3, with TRBD2 matching over 8 bases. In germline, CDR1 is KGHSH, CDR2 LQKENI. V shed 0 bases, J shed 3 bases, and the junction held 5 bases outside the gene matches. The CDR3 runs to 16 residues. CDR3 sequence (DNA): TGTGCCAGCTCACCACCGAAGACTAGCGTTACAGATACGCAGTATTTT. Translated: CASSPPKTSVTDTQYF.

The rearrangement links TRBV19 to TRBJ1-3, with D unresolved. The V end lost 3 bases, the J end lost 0 bases, and 12 bases lay between the germline ends. The CDR3 is 16 amino acids. CDR1 LNHDA and CDR2 SQIVND come from the germline V gene (reference sequence). CDR3: CASSIGLPSSGNTIYF. The DNA for the CDR3 is TGTGCCAGTAGTATTGGGCTCCCCAGCTCTGGAAACACCATATATTTT.

The chain has TRBV2 and TRBJ2-2; 11 bases are shared with TRBD1. There are 16 residues in the CDR3. The junction had 12 bases not matched to a gene; V was cut back by 8 bases and J by 7 bases. Germline V CDR1 and CDR2: SNHLY, FYNNEI. In nucleotides, the CDR3 is TGTGCCAGCGCCCGGGACAGGGGGTCTGGGAGCGGGGAGCTGTTTTTT. Encoded protein: CASARDRGSGSGELFF.